What follows are 6 T cell receptor beta chains derived from one specimen sequenced in a study of human thymus T cells. Method: immunoSEQ multiplex PCR; TCRdb's copy keeps in-frame clones and lacks some. The table includes 120,000 or so clones, about 93% detected once. Thymic samples were excised during corrective heart operations. Source material: thymus tissue. The source of these receptors is a boy in the first two years of life with a congenital heart defect but otherwise immunologically healthy.

This clone occurred a few times. The V gene is TRBV15, the J gene TRBJ1-1; TRBD1 aligns across 8 bases. CDR1 is LNHNV, CDR2 YYDKDF, per germline (reference sequence). CDR3 size: 15 residues. V shed 2 bases and J 4 bases; nucleotides not matched to a gene: 6. Here the CDR3 DNA reads TGTGCCACCAGCAGACAGGGGGCTGGGGGCACTGAAGCTTTCTTT. This gives the protein CATSRQGAGGTEAFF.

J is TRBJ1-3 and V is TRBV6-1; D perhaps matches TRBD1 (6 bases). V gave up 1 base and J gave up 8 bases, with 18 bases separating them. Germline loops: CDR1 MNHNS, CDR2 SASEGT. The CDR3 runs to 16 residues. The CDR3 DNA reads TGTGCCAGCAGTGAAGACCCACAGGGCCCGGGACACACCATATATTTT. Its protein is CASSEDPQGPGHTIYF.

The gene calls are TRBV7-5 and TRBJ2-7; TRBD1 was called by the table and not checked on the DNA. TRBV7-5 is assigned pseudogene status. The CDR3 is made up of 15 amino acids. CDR3 sequence reads: CARSLARTDDYEQYF. In DNA form, the CDR3 reads TGTGCCAGAAGCTTAGCGCGGACAGACGACTACGAGCAGTACTTC.

The V call is TRBV28, the J call TRBJ2-7; 7 nucleotides line up with TRBD1. Per germline, CDR1 MDHEN and CDR2 SYDVKM. The CDR3 is 14 amino acids. V gave up 5 bases and J gave up 3 bases; unmatched junction bases: 7. CDR3: CASSAPGQIYEQYF. CDR3 coding DNA: TGTGCCAGCAGTGCCCCGGGACAGATCTACGAGCAGTACTTC. Looking up the rest from reference TRBV28 and TRBJ2-7 gives the full variable domain: DVKVTQSSRYLVKRTGEKVFLECVQDMDHENMFWYRQDPGLGLRLIYFSYDVKMKEKGDIPEGYSVSREKKERFSLILESASTNQTSMYLCASSAPGQIYEQYFGPGTRLTVT.

The J gene is TRBJ2-7, the V gene TRBV7-2, with a tentative D call TRBD1 (6 bases). Trimming cost V 3 bases and J 4 bases, with 19 bases left between them. The germline gives CDR1 SGHTA, CDR2 FQGNSA. This CDR3 is built from 16 residues. The CDR3 DNA follows: TGTGCCAGCAGCTTTGGTCCGGGCTGGCAGGGGTACGAGCAGTACTTC. This codes for CASSFGPGWQGYEQYF. Drawing the rest from reference TRBV7-2 and TRBJ2-7, the complete variable domain is GAGVSQSPSNKVTEKGKDVELRCDPISGHTALYWYRQSLGQGLEFLIYFQGNSAPDKSGLPSDRFSAERTGGSVSTLTIQRTQQEDSAVYLCASSFGPGWQGYEQYFGPGTRLTVT.

The rearrangement uses TRBV12-5 and TRBJ1-5, with no clear D. CDR1 and CDR2 from the germline V gene are LGHNT and FRNRAP. With 1 base removed from V and 0 bases from J, the gap between germline ends came to 10 bases. The CDR3 is 16 residues long. CDR3 sequence (DNA): TGTGCTAGTGGTTTGGCCGACCCGAGTAGCAATCAGCCCCAGCATTTT. Its protein product is CASGLADPSSNQPQHF.